The 8 T cell receptor beta chains listed next were all sequenced from one sample in a study of CD8 T cells in acute hepatitis C reinfection. Time point: naive CD8 control sorted from an acute-time-point sample. TCRdb keeps only in-frame clones here, not all; method: immunoSEQ multiplex PCR. The repertoire holds fewer than 40,000 clones, roughly 85% seen once, with roughly 9.7% in the top ten. The sequenced material came from naive CD8+ T cells from PBMCs. Receptors were obtained from a woman in her late teens or twenties who spontaneously cleared hepatitis C infection.

The V gene is TRBV19, the J gene TRBJ2-1; D remains unclear. Trimming shortened V by 5 bases and J by 9 bases, and 11 bases separated the two germline ends. This CDR3 contains 12 residues. CDR1 and CDR2 (germline): LNHDA, SQIVND (reference sequence). The CDR3 DNA sequence: TGTGCCAGTAGTGACACGGGCGGTGAGCAGTTCTTC. It is translated as CASSDTGGEQFF.

J is TRBJ2-1 and V is TRBV29-1, with no clear D. CDR1 and CDR2 from the germline V gene are SQVTM and ANQGSEA. Trimming left V 6 bases short and J 0 bases short, with 15 bases between. This CDR3 contains 15 residues. The CDR3 DNA reads as TGCAGCGTAGGCCTTCTGGAGTACTCCTACAATGAGCAGTTCTTC. Its translation is CSVGLLEYSYNEQFF.

The chain joins TRBV27 to TRBJ1-1, with D tentatively TRBD1 (6 bases). Trimming removed 5 bases from V and 4 bases from J, with 17 bases in between. Germline CDR1 and CDR2: MNHEY and SMNVEV (reference sequence). This CDR3 has 15 residues. The CDR3 sequence is CASSITLGGGTEAFF. The CDR3 DNA follows: TGTGCCAGCAGTATTACACTCGGAGGGGGCACTGAAGCTTTCTTT.

The V and J genes are TRBV4-1 and TRBJ2-2, with D perhaps TRBD1 (5 bases). Germline CDR1 reads MGHRA; CDR2 reads YSYEKL. This CDR3 is 15 amino acids long. Trimming took off 0 bases at V and 3 bases at J, with 8 bases between the two ends. The chain's CDR3 is CASSQEFRDTGELFF. CDR3 coding DNA: TGCGCCAGCAGCCAAGAGTTCAGGGACACCGGGGAGCTGTTTTTT.

The rearrangement links TRBV6-5 to TRBJ1-2; TRBD1 matches 8 bases. V gave up 2 bases and J gave up 6 bases; unmatched junction bases: 8. CDR3 length: 15 amino acids. CDR1 MNHEY and CDR2 SVGAGI come from the germline V gene. The CDR3 DNA follows: TGTGCCAGCAGTTACGTCGGGACAGGTGAAGATGGCTACACCTTC. The encoded protein is CASSYVGTGEDGYTF.

The chain recombines TRBV11-2 with TRBJ2-1; weak D call: TRBD2 (8 bases). V gave up 2 bases and J gave up 7 bases, with 18 bases separating them. CDR3 length: 16 amino acids. Germline V gene data show CDR1 as SGHAT and CDR2 as FQNNGV. The CDR3: CASSLLAGQFTNEQFF. The DNA for the CDR3 is TGTGCCAGCAGCTTATTAGCGGGACAGTTTACAAATGAGCAGTTCTTC.

Notes on this clone: Within the sample, other DNA sequences also encode this same CDR3. The chain links TRBV10-3 to TRBJ2-7, with 8 bases identical to TRBD2. The CDR3 is made up of 14 amino acids. CDR1 ENHRY and CDR2 SYGVKD come from the germline V gene. The V gene end was trimmed by 7 bases and the J gene end by 5 bases; junction bases not matched to a gene: 10. CDR3 nucleotides: TGTGCCATCACCCCGAGCGGGAGTATTAACGAGCAGTACTTC. Protein sequence: CAITPSGSINEQYF.

This chain's CDR3 is CASSLSPVFYGYTF. DNA of the CDR3: TGTGCCAGCAGTTTATCCCCAGTTTTCTATGGCTACACCTTC. The rearrangement joins TRBV27 to TRBJ1-2; unclear D gene. The CDR3 covers 14 residues. Trimming stripped 0 bases from V and 4 bases from J, with 9 bases between. Germline CDR1 MNHEY, CDR2 SMNVEV (reference sequence).